These T cell receptor beta chains were read from a single sample in a study of blood T cell repertoires in COVID-19. Generated by immunoSEQ multiplex PCR, the TCRdb table keeps only in-frame clones and is missing some. The sample consists of fewer than 300,000 clones, around 88% of them appearing once. Sequencing was carried out using PBMCs or T cells enriched from blood (not recorded which). The receptors were gathered from a woman between 40 and 50 years old with acute COVID-19. Both conserved end residues are part of each CDR3. A D gene is named only where the DNA matches it firmly. Clone size is not always given. Where it is, it says once, few, many or a class for expanded clones.

j_call	d_call	v_call	clone_size	cdr3_aa	cdr3_nt
TRBJ1-2	NA	TRBV28	NA	CASSPVLGRGGDYGYTF	TGTGCCAGCAGTCCCGTATTGGGGAGGGGCGGCGACTATGGCTACACCTTC
TRBJ1-1	NA	TRBV9	once	CASSVADGGTNTEAFF	TGTGCCAGCAGCGTAGCTGACGGGGGGACGAACACTGAAGCTTTCTTT
TRBJ2-1	TRBD2	TRBV19	NA	CASSTGTSGRRAYNEQFF	TGTGCCAGTAGTACCGGGACTAGCGGGAGGAGGGCCTACAATGAGCAGTTCTTC
TRBJ1-1	NA	TRBV9	NA	CASSVAENTEAFF	TGTGCCAGCAGCGTAGCAGAGAACACTGAAGCTTTCTTT
TRBJ2-1	NA	TRBV7-3	NA	CASSLMTAGTKGNEQFF	TGTGCCAGCAGCTTAATGACGGCCGGGACAAAAGGGAATGAGCAGTTCTTC
TRBJ2-7	NA	TRBV5-6	NA	CASSPAGIPGEQYF	TGTGCCAGCAGCCCCGCGGGCATCCCGGGGGAGCAGTACTTC
TRBJ2-1	NA	TRBV7-2	NA	CASSPGRFSYNEQFF	TGTGCCAGCAGCCCAGGCAGATTCTCCTACAATGAGCAGTTCTTC
TRBJ1-6	NA	TRBV6-2/TRBV6-3	NA	CASSSPGHPQDSPLHF	TGTGCCAGCAGTTCACCGGGACACCCACAGGATTCACCCCTCCACTTT
TRBJ1-4	NA	TRBV29-1	NA	CSVESGEKLFF	TGCAGCGTTGAATCAGGGGAAAAACTGTTTTTT
TRBJ1-1	NA	TRBV7-3	NA	CASSVTPHEAFF	TGTGCCAGCAGCGTCACACCCCATGAAGCTTTCTTT
TRBJ1-6	NA	TRBV28	NA	CASSFTPREGHNSPLHF	TGTGCCAGCAGTTTTACCCCGAGGGAGGGCCACAATTCACCCCTCCACTTT
TRBJ2-2	NA	TRBV5-6	few	CASSLRGQGVKSGELFF	TGTGCCAGCAGCTTGAGGGGCCAAGGGGTAAAGTCCGGGGAGCTGTTTTTT
TRBJ2-1	TRBD2	TRBV6-5	NA	CASRASGRYNEQFF	TGTGCCAGCAGAGCTAGCGGGAGATACAATGAGCAGTTCTTC
TRBJ2-7	NA	TRBV6-5	NA	CASRKGRASLEQYF	TGTGCCAGCAGGAAAGGGCGGGCCTCTCTCGAGCAGTACTTC
TRBJ1-3	NA	TRBV28	NA	CASTLLGGGRSGNTIYF	TGTGCCAGCACCCTCTTGGGCGGGGGGAGGTCTGGAAACACCATATATTTT
TRBJ1-3	NA	TRBV2	once	CASSKTGSGNTIYF	TGTGCCAGCAGTAAAACAGGGTCTGGAAACACCATATATTTT
TRBJ1-6	NA	TRBV5-1	NA	CAKRSRAYSPLHF	TGCGCCAAGAGGAGCAGGGCCTATTCACCCCTCCACTTT
TRBJ1-3	NA	TRBV7-2	NA	CASSLVGGSGNTIYF	TGTGCCAGCAGCTTAGTGGGGGGCTCTGGAAACACCATATATTTT
TRBJ2-1	NA	TRBV18	NA	CASSPPSLYNEQFF	TGTGCCAGCTCACCACCTTCCCTTTACAATGAGCAGTTCTTC
TRBJ1-2	TRBD1	TRBV2	NA	CASSTRGDRGPYGYTF	TGTGCCAGCAGTACCCGAGGGGACAGGGGGCCTTATGGCTACACCTTC
TRBJ1-2	NA	TRBV27	once	CASSRGLNYGYTF	TGTGCCAGCAGCAGAGGGTTGAACTATGGCTACACCTTC
TRBJ2-7	TRBD2	TRBV28	NA	CASSLEAGGPGEQYF	TGTGCCAGCAGTTTAGAAGCGGGAGGGCCCGGCGAGCAGTACTTC
TRBJ2-2	NA	TRBV21-1	NA	CASRTGLAGGTGELFF	TGTGCCAGCAGAACAGGGCTAGCGGGAGGGACCGGGGAGCTGTTTTTT